This TCR beta chain was documented in a study of blood T cell dynamics during melanoma immunotherapy (dated by TCRdb to the early 2020s). Broadly, across the study: Patients had metastatic melanoma and received first-line pembrolizumab or nivolumab plus ipilimumab as standard of care in the United Kingdom. Peripheral T cell receptor repertoires of metastatic melanoma patients were profiled before and after one cycle of checkpoint inhibitor therapy to find early correlates of response. A training cohort was formed from consecutive patients, and a further independent group of patients from the same centre was pooled into an external validation set. Overall results and qualifications from the work: The relatively small sample size was acknowledged as potentially limiting generalization of the results. Unlike progressors, patients who went on to achieve disease control showed a bifurcated reorganization of the PBMC repertoire at W3, with either increased clonality or increased diversity. The study could not determine whether the T cell clones driving repertoire changes were melanoma-specific or reflected general immune activation.

The germline ends are 4 bases apart after V is trimmed by 0 bases and J by 4 bases. The CDR3 measures 13 amino acids from cysteine to phenylalanine. Of the read, only the CDR3 DNA is kept; its 39 bases are in frame from base 1. CDR1 and CDR2 were assigned from the germline V gene as SGHRS and YFSETQ. Read against the paper, the sample's time point label means: pre-treatment baseline. Blood was sampled before treatment (T0) and at week 3 (W3), after the first cycle of checkpoint blockade. Except for a couple of patients with rapid clinical progression, response was assessed 12 weeks after the first infusion by RECIST 1.1; disease control meant complete response, partial response or stable disease. Patients were not eligible if they had prior systemic cancer treatment, concomitant immunosuppressant therapy or synchronous other active malignancies. Bulk PBMC and plasma cell-free DNA were both sequenced for TCR beta so that circulating cells and T cell turnover could be tracked. Lymphoprep and SepMate tubes were used to isolate PBMC from blood, and red cell lysis was then performed. QIAamp DNA Blood Mini kits were used to extract DNA from both PBMC and sorted T cell subsets.

Every bulk PBMC sample was loaded with the same fixed amount of about 380 ng of DNA. TCR beta CDR3 sequences were amplified from genomic DNA using the immunoSEQ TCRb Assay kit according to manufacturer instructions. The KAPA Library Quantification Kit for Illumina platforms was used to quantify pooled libraries by qPCR. Pooled libraries were clustered at roughly 0.6-1.2 pM and sequenced on an Illumina NextSeq 500. The study's processing was this. Analysis of the TCR data relied on immunoSEQ ANALYZER and the R LymphoSeq package. A rearrangement efficiency score was calculated as productive divided by the sum of productive and non-productive CDR3 sequences. Clonality was measured with the Gini coefficient and diversity with the Renyi index at alpha=1, and both measures were compared pairwise between timepoints within each patient. In LymphoSeq, clonal relatedness was computed using an edit distance of 3, and repertoire similarity was computed using the Bhattacharyya coefficient. Linear discriminant analysis on week-3 changes in clonality and diversity was built with the R MASS and caret packages to classify response. The table comes from immuneACCESS by way of TCRdb, which keeps in-frame sequences with V and J called. Part of the clones is missing from these tables; in studies checked, under half for an unresolved V gene and the rest for unknown reasons. V and J calls and clone size come straight from that table; D and trimming were deduced from the DNA. This sample has 9,000 to 13,000 clones in its table, and 88% of those were observed once. Clones ranked in the top ten supply about a tenth of the sample.

As regards this clone: Its cognate antigen has yet to be identified. No quality values exist for individual bases; no much larger clone is one base distant.

The sequence derives from a human donor with melanoma. The chain is made from TRBV5-1 and TRBJ1-4, with no confidently assigned D gene. The specimen comprised blood, sampled from a patient treated with checkpoint blockade. The DNA reads TGCGCCAGCAGCTTGGATGGTAATGAAAAACTGTTTTTT. Translated, this is CASSLDGNEKLFF. The CDR3 plus the reference TRBV5-1 and TRBJ1-4 genes for the other parts give the full variable domain: KAGVTQTPRYLIKTRGQQVTLSCSPISGHRSVSWYQQTPGQGLQFLFEYFSETQRNKGNFPGRFSGRQFSNSRSEMNVSTLELGDSALYLCASSLDGNEKLFFGSGTQLSVL.